The rows below give T cell receptor beta chains drawn from one sample of a study of OX40 agonist ivuxolimab in advanced cancers. Clones were read by immunoSEQ multiplex PCR, and TCRdb kept only the in-frame ones, dropping some. The data show 120,000 or so clones, about nine tenths seen once. The sequencing here drew on CD4+ or CD8+ T cells sorted from blood, taken in a trial of the OX40 agonist ivuxolimab. These receptors originate from an adult with an advanced solid tumor such as melanoma, head and neck, liver or kidney cancer. The CDR3 runs from the conserved cysteine through the conserved F or W. Each record gives: V gene, D gene, J gene, clone size, CDR3 protein, CDR3 DNA. D genes are given only for firm matches. A row's size may be missing; if present it is once, few, many or a size class.

TRBV12-5	NA	TRBJ1-5	NA	CASGLREGQPQHF	TGTGCTAGTGGGCTTCGGGAAGGCCAGCCCCAGCATTTT
TRBV6-5	NA	TRBJ1-2	NA	CASSFVRDYGYTF	TGTGCCAGCAGTTTCGTCAGAGACTATGGCTACACCTTC
TRBV19	NA	TRBJ1-2	NA	CASSIDLALGYTF	TGTGCCAGTAGTATAGATCTGGCGCTTGGCTACACCTTC
TRBV4-1	NA	TRBJ1-1	NA	CASSSRDRRNTEAFF	TGCGCCAGCAGCTCCCGAGACAGGCGGAACACTGAAGCTTTCTTT
TRBV11-3	NA	TRBJ2-1	NA	CASSSRGNYNEQFF	TGTGCCAGCAGCTCCCGGGGAAACTACAATGAGCAGTTCTTC
TRBV4-1	NA	TRBJ1-2	NA	CASSQVASRGNYGYTF	TGCGCCAGCAGCCAAGTCGCATCTAGGGGAAACTATGGCTACACCTTC
TRBV5-4	NA	TRBJ1-6	NA	CASSLGGNSPLHF	TGTGCCAGCAGTTTGGGGGGAAATTCACCCCTCCACTTT
TRBV19	NA	TRBJ2-4	NA	CASSNIVDGLAKNIQYF	TGTGCCAGTAGCAATATCGTGGACGGTTTGGCCAAAAACATTCAGTACTTC
TRBV5-1	TRBD1	TRBJ1-1	once	CASSEGTGATEAFF	TGCGCCAGCAGCGAAGGGACAGGGGCCACTGAAGCTTTCTTT
TRBV28	NA	TRBJ1-5	NA	CASFQGSHQPQHF	TGTGCCAGCTTCCAGGGCAGTCATCAGCCCCAGCATTTT
TRBV11-2	TRBD1	TRBJ2-1	NA	CASSRDRGIYNEQFF	TGTGCCAGCAGCCGGGACAGGGGGATTTACAATGAGCAGTTCTTC
TRBV19	TRBD1	TRBJ2-1	NA	CASSIDPGGWVGEQFF	TGTGCCAGTAGTATTGACCCAGGGGGCTGGGTGGGTGAGCAGTTCTTC
TRBV5-1	NA	TRBJ1-1	NA	CASSVAGPTEAFF	TGCGCCAGCAGCGTGGCAGGGCCCACTGAAGCTTTCTTT
TRBV15	NA	TRBJ1-2	NA	CATSTRDILNYGYTF	TGTGCCACCAGCACCAGGGACATCCTGAACTATGGCTACACCTTC
TRBV6-5	NA	TRBJ1-4	NA	CASSRNTFEKLFF	TGTGCCAGCAGCCGGAACACCTTTGAAAAACTGTTTTTT
TRBV5-5	NA	TRBJ1-2	NA	CASSLSPSSKYGYTF	TGTGCCAGCAGCTTATCCCCCTCAAGCAAGTATGGCTACACCTTC
TRBV7-3	TRBD1	TRBJ2-1	NA	CASSQNRGPYNEQFF	TGTGCCAGCAGCCAAAACAGGGGGCCTTACAATGAGCAGTTCTTC
TRBV28	NA	TRBJ1-4	NA	CASSLNLFTPTNEKLFF	TGTGCCAGCAGTTTAAATCTCTTCACTCCGACTAATGAAAAACTGTTTTTT
TRBV30	TRBD1	TRBJ2-2	NA	CAWSPDRVGSTGELFF	TGTGCCTGGAGTCCGGACAGGGTCGGATCCACCGGGGAGCTGTTTTTT
TRBV20-1	NA	TRBJ1-1	NA	CSARSVTEAFF	TGCAGTGCTAGATCAGTCACTGAAGCTTTCTTT
TRBV10-3	NA	TRBJ1-2	few	CAISEILQGPRGYTF	TGTGCCATCAGTGAGATTTTACAGGGCCCTCGGGGCTACACCTTC
TRBV7-2	NA	TRBJ2-3	NA	CASSLAPGDTQYF	TGTGCCAGCAGCTTAGCCCCTGGAGATACGCAGTATTTT
TRBV11-1	NA	TRBJ1-1	NA	CASSHTGKPTEAFF	TGTGCCAGCAGCCATACAGGGAAGCCCACTGAAGCTTTCTTT
TRBV2	TRBD1	TRBJ1-5	NA	CASQDRVRSNQPQHF	TGTGCCAGTCAAGACAGGGTTAGGAGCAATCAGCCCCAGCATTTT
TRBV2	NA	TRBJ2-2	NA	CASKEGSHGELFF	TGTGCCAGCAAAGAGGGGTCGCACGGGGAGCTGTTTTTT
TRBV7-3	TRBD1	TRBJ2-2	NA	CASSLRTGGNTGELFF	TGTGCCAGCAGCTTAAGGACAGGGGGCAACACCGGGGAGCTGTTTTTT
TRBV18	TRBD1	TRBJ1-2	NA	CASSLRDSDMATGF	TGTGCCAGCTCACTTAGGGACAGTGATATGGCTACAGGCTTC
TRBV11-3	TRBD2	TRBJ2-6	NA	CASSLAGGSAGANVLTF	TGTGCCAGCAGCTTGGCTGGCGGGAGTGCTGGGGCCAACGTCCTGACTTTC
TRBV30	TRBD1	TRBJ1-5	once	CAWSVAGGQPQHF	TGTGCCTGGAGTGTGGCAGGGGGTCAGCCCCAGCATTTT
TRBV29-1	NA	TRBJ2-3	NA	CSVVFLTETTDTQYF	TGCAGCGTTGTCTTCCTCACTGAGACCACAGATACGCAGTATTTT
TRBV18	NA	TRBJ2-3	NA	CASSPQGRTDTQYF	TGTGCCAGCTCTCCTCAGGGGAGGACAGATACGCAGTATTTT
TRBV5-1	TRBD1	TRBJ1-1	NA	CASSWTGENTEAFF	TGCGCCAGCAGCTGGACAGGGGAGAACACTGAAGCTTTCTTT
TRBV5-6	TRBD1	TRBJ2-3	once	CASSSGDRSTDTQYF	TGTGCCAGCAGCTCAGGGGACAGGAGCACAGATACGCAGTATTTT
TRBV27	NA	TRBJ2-5	NA	CASSPRWGMKETQYF	TGTGCCAGCAGTCCCCGATGGGGGATGAAAGAGACCCAGTACTTC
TRBV23-1	TRBD1	TRBJ2-3	NA	CATRTGNQDTQYF	TGCGCCACCCGGACAGGGAACCAAGATACGCAGTATTTT
TRBV11-2	NA	TRBJ2-1	once	CASRSLKTGSYNEQFF	TGTGCCAGCAGGTCTTTAAAGACTGGTTCCTACAATGAGCAGTTCTTC
TRBV6-5	TRBD1	TRBJ1-2	few	CATPSAQGFSGYTF	TGTGCCACCCCTTCAGCACAGGGGTTTAGTGGCTACACCTTC
TRBV2	NA	TRBJ2-7	NA	CASSTGFYEQYF	TGTGCCAGCAGTACAGGTTTCTACGAGCAGTACTTC
TRBV6-5	TRBD2	TRBJ2-1	NA	CASTDLAGDRGEQFF	TGTGCCAGCACCGATCTAGCGGGAGACCGGGGAGAGCAGTTCTTC
TRBV7-8	NA	TRBJ1-1	NA	CASSSMGGGANTEAFF	TGTGCCAGCAGCTCCATGGGGGGGGGAGCTAACACTGAAGCTTTCTTT
TRBV6-6	NA	TRBJ1-1	NA	CASSTLQNTEAFF	TGTGCCAGCAGTACTCTCCAGAACACTGAAGCTTTCTTT
TRBV6-1	NA	TRBJ1-5	NA	CASRLGQVNQPQHF	TGTGCCAGCAGGCTAGGACAAGTGAATCAGCCCCAGCATTTT
TRBV21-1	NA	TRBJ2-1	NA	CASSSTRDSPFHEQFF	TGTGCCAGCAGCTCAACCCGGGACAGCCCTTTCCATGAGCAGTTCTTC
TRBV29-1	TRBD1	TRBJ1-2	NA	CSASGQGVGYTF	TGCAGCGCGTCAGGACAGGGAGTTGGCTACACCTTC
TRBV18	TRBD1	TRBJ1-2	NA	CASSPSGDRAGDSGYTF	TGTGCCAGCTCACCCTCGGGGGACAGGGCAGGGGATTCTGGCTACACCTTC
TRBV10-3	NA	TRBJ1-3	NA	CAVQDVSLGNTIYF	TGTGCCGTTCAAGACGTGTCGCTTGGAAACACCATATATTTT
TRBV6-1	TRBD2	TRBJ2-4	NA	CASSAQREPGNIQYF	TGTGCCAGCAGTGCACAGCGGGAGCCCGGAAACATTCAGTACTTC
TRBV30	NA	TRBJ2-2	NA	CAWSVELSNTGELFF	TGTGCCTGGAGTGTAGAGCTGTCGAACACCGGGGAGCTGTTTTTT
TRBV28	NA	TRBJ1-4	few	CASSPLLGPSTNEKLFF	TGTGCCAGCAGTCCACTTCTCGGACCCTCAACTAATGAAAAACTGTTTTTT
TRBV5-4	NA	TRBJ2-3	NA	CASSLDNTDTQYF	TGTGCCAGCAGCTTGGATAACACAGATACGCAGTATTTT
TRBV10-3	NA	TRBJ1-1	NA	CAISERDTSTEAFF	TGTGCCATCAGTGAGCGGGACACGTCGACCGAAGCTTTCTTT
TRBV29-1	NA	TRBJ2-1	NA	CSVEKASGSSYNEQFF	TGCAGCGTTGAAAAGGCGAGCGGGTCATCCTACAATGAGCAGTTCTTC